Listed below are T cell receptor beta chains from one sample, sequenced in a study of immune evolution from preneoplasia to lung adenocarcinoma. Here immunoSEQ multiplex PCR was the method, and the copy in TCRdb shows in-frame clones only, minus some. Of about 3,400 clones in the sample, 65% to 80% are singletons; the top ten hold approximately 13%. Sequencing was done on a sample of FFPE lung adenocarcinoma in situ tissue. The receptors shown here come from a person aged 55-79 years with lung adenocarcinoma. Each CDR3 is given with its conserved first and last residue. The order of the fields is clone size, CDR3 length, V gene, D gene, J gene, CDR3 protein, CDR3 DNA. D genes are given only for firm matches. Clone size is given for some rows only: seen once, a few or many times, or a class if the clone is expanded.

clone_size: once; cdr3_length: 14; v_call: TRBV5-1; d_call: .; j_call: TRBJ2-1; cdr3_aa: CASRGSASYNEQFF; cdr3_nt: TGCGCCAGCAGGGGTAGCGCCTCCTACAATGAGCAGTTCTTC
clone_size: .; cdr3_length: 16; v_call: TRBV6-5; d_call: .; j_call: TRBJ1-6; cdr3_aa: CASSYDGAVQYSPLHF; cdr3_nt: TGTGCCAGCAGTTACGACGGCGCGGTTCAGTATTCACCCCTCCACTTT
clone_size: few; cdr3_length: 14; v_call: TRBV18; d_call: TRBD1; j_call: TRBJ2-5; cdr3_aa: CASSQTGGRETQYF; cdr3_nt: TGTGCCAGCTCTCAAACAGGGGGCAGAGAGACCCAGTACTTC
clone_size: .; cdr3_length: 14; v_call: TRBV27; d_call: .; j_call: TRBJ1-3; cdr3_aa: CASRRTASGNTIYF; cdr3_nt: TGTGCCAGCAGGAGGACAGCCTCTGGAAACACCATATATTTT
clone_size: few; cdr3_length: 14; v_call: TRBV6-5; d_call: .; j_call: TRBJ2-3; cdr3_aa: CATRSPGRTDTQYF; cdr3_nt: TGTGCCACCCGGTCCCCGGGCCGCACAGATACGCAGTATTTT
clone_size: .; cdr3_length: 13; v_call: TRBV7-9; d_call: .; j_call: TRBJ2-3; cdr3_aa: CASSPSGTDTQYF; cdr3_nt: TGTGCCAGCAGCCCCTCTGGCACGGATACGCAGTATTTT
clone_size: few; cdr3_length: 15; v_call: TRBV5-1; d_call: .; j_call: TRBJ2-1; cdr3_aa: CASSLDVSSYNEQFF; cdr3_nt: TGCGCCAGCAGCTTGGACGTAAGCTCCTACAATGAGCAGTTCTTC
clone_size: .; cdr3_length: 13; v_call: TRBV6-5; d_call: .; j_call: TRBJ1-1; cdr3_aa: CASYQGQRTEAFF; cdr3_nt: TGTGCCAGCTATCAGGGGCAGAGGACTGAAGCTTTCTTT
clone_size: few; cdr3_length: 11; v_call: TRBV7-9; d_call: .; j_call: TRBJ1-1; cdr3_aa: CATSNHTEAFF; cdr3_nt: TGTGCCACCTCTAATCATACTGAAGCTTTCTTT
clone_size: .; cdr3_length: 12; v_call: TRBV6-6; d_call: .; j_call: TRBJ1-1; cdr3_aa: CASQTGPSEAFF; cdr3_nt: TGTGCCAGCCAGACAGGTCCTTCGGAAGCTTTCTTT
clone_size: .; cdr3_length: 13; v_call: TRBV6-6; d_call: .; j_call: TRBJ2-7; cdr3_aa: CASGSQQTYEQYF; cdr3_nt: TGTGCCAGCGGAAGCCAGCAGACCTACGAGCAGTACTTC
clone_size: .; cdr3_length: 15; v_call: TRBV18; d_call: TRBD2; j_call: TRBJ2-2; cdr3_aa: CASSGTSRNTGELFF; cdr3_nt: TGTGCCAGCTCAGGGACTAGCCGGAACACCGGGGAGCTGTTTTTT
clone_size: .; cdr3_length: 12; v_call: TRBV13; d_call: .; j_call: TRBJ1-5; cdr3_aa: CASSSGSQPQHF; cdr3_nt: TGTGCCAGCAGCTCAGGGAGTCAGCCCCAGCATTTT
clone_size: .; cdr3_length: 14; v_call: TRBV27; d_call: .; j_call: TRBJ2-3; cdr3_aa: CASSLYTATDTQYF; cdr3_nt: TGTGCCAGCAGTTTATACACAGCGACAGATACGCAGTATTTT
clone_size: .; cdr3_length: 14; v_call: TRBV28; d_call: .; j_call: TRBJ2-7; cdr3_aa: CASRRGGPAPEQYF; cdr3_nt: TGTGCCAGCAGGAGGGGGGGCCCAGCCCCCGAGCAGTACTTC
clone_size: few; cdr3_length: 14; v_call: TRBV5-4; d_call: .; j_call: TRBJ2-5; cdr3_aa: CASSLEAGQETQYF; cdr3_nt: TGTGCCAGCAGCTTGGAGGCAGGGCAAGAGACCCAGTACTTC
clone_size: .; cdr3_length: 13; v_call: TRBV7-3; d_call: .; j_call: TRBJ1-6; cdr3_aa: CASSPIQGSPLHF; cdr3_nt: TGTGCCAGCAGCCCAATTCAAGGTTCACCCCTCCACTTT
clone_size: .; cdr3_length: 15; v_call: TRBV7-9; d_call: TRBD2; j_call: TRBJ2-5; cdr3_aa: CASSSSQGGWETQYF; cdr3_nt: TGTGCCAGCAGCTCGAGCCAGGGAGGGTGGGAGACCCAGTACTTC
clone_size: .; cdr3_length: 15; v_call: TRBV5-1; d_call: .; j_call: TRBJ2-7; cdr3_aa: CASSLAVWSSYEQYF; cdr3_nt: TGCGCCAGCAGCTTGGCGGTCTGGAGCTCCTACGAGCAGTACTTC
clone_size: .; cdr3_length: 16; v_call: TRBV9; d_call: TRBD1; j_call: TRBJ2-1; cdr3_aa: CASSVGPGQGVDEQFF; cdr3_nt: TGTGCCAGCAGCGTAGGGCCGGGACAGGGGGTAGATGAGCAGTTCTTC
clone_size: .; cdr3_length: 13; v_call: TRBV6-4; d_call: .; j_call: TRBJ1-1; cdr3_aa: CASSSGPGTEAFF; cdr3_nt: TGTGCCAGCAGTAGTGGCCCTGGCACTGAAGCTTTCTTT
clone_size: .; cdr3_length: 13; v_call: TRBV6-6; d_call: .; j_call: TRBJ2-3; cdr3_aa: CASDQSGEGTQYF; cdr3_nt: TGTGCCAGCGATCAATCGGGGGAAGGGACGCAGTATTTT
clone_size: .; cdr3_length: 14; v_call: TRBV6-5; d_call: TRBD1; j_call: TRBJ1-6; cdr3_aa: CASSSDRDPSPLHF; cdr3_nt: TGTGCCAGCAGTTCTGACAGGGATCCTTCACCCCTCCACTTT
clone_size: .; cdr3_length: 15; v_call: TRBV6-5; d_call: .; j_call: TRBJ1-3; cdr3_aa: CASRDMWSSGNTIYF; cdr3_nt: TGTGCCAGCAGAGACATGTGGAGCTCTGGAAACACCATATATTTT
clone_size: .; cdr3_length: 14; v_call: TRBV5-1; d_call: .; j_call: TRBJ1-1; cdr3_aa: CASSLDRAGTEAFF; cdr3_nt: TGCGCCAGCAGCTTGGATAGGGCGGGCACTGAAGCTTTCTTT
clone_size: .; cdr3_length: 12; v_call: TRBV9; d_call: .; j_call: TRBJ2-7; cdr3_aa: CASSSSSYEQYF; cdr3_nt: TGTGCCAGCAGCTCCAGCTCCTACGAGCAGTACTTC
clone_size: .; cdr3_length: 16; v_call: TRBV7-8; d_call: TRBD2; j_call: TRBJ2-5; cdr3_aa: CASSPFRRGGKETQYF; cdr3_nt: TGTGCCAGCAGCCCCTTTAGGCGGGGGGGGAAAGAGACCCAGTACTTC
clone_size: .; cdr3_length: 15; v_call: TRBV6-4; d_call: .; j_call: TRBJ2-3; cdr3_aa: CASSDSAGVTDTQYF; cdr3_nt: TGTGCCAGCAGTGACTCGGCTGGGGTTACAGATACGCAGTATTTT
clone_size: .; cdr3_length: 14; v_call: TRBV28; d_call: .; j_call: TRBJ1-2; cdr3_aa: CASSPGQTIYGYTF; cdr3_nt: TGTGCCAGCAGTCCTGGACAGACGATTTATGGCTACACCTTC
clone_size: once; cdr3_length: 16; v_call: TRBV5-4; d_call: TRBD1; j_call: TRBJ1-1; cdr3_aa: CASSLGAGTANTEAFF; cdr3_nt: TGTGCCAGCAGCTTGGGGGCAGGGACAGCCAACACTGAAGCTTTCTTT
clone_size: .; cdr3_length: 15; v_call: TRBV11-2; d_call: .; j_call: TRBJ2-3; cdr3_aa: CASSTSGGGADTQYF; cdr3_nt: TGTGCCAGCAGCACCAGTGGGGGGGGCGCAGATACGCAGTATTTT
clone_size: .; cdr3_length: 11; v_call: TRBV14; d_call: .; j_call: TRBJ1-1; cdr3_aa: CASSHALEAFF; cdr3_nt: TGTGCCAGCAGCCATGCCCTTGAAGCTTTCTTT
clone_size: few; cdr3_length: 14; v_call: TRBV5-1; d_call: .; j_call: TRBJ2-7; cdr3_aa: CASSWQGITYEQYF; cdr3_nt: TGCGCCAGCAGCTGGCAGGGGATTACCTACGAGCAGTACTTC
clone_size: .; cdr3_length: 19; v_call: TRBV4-1; d_call: .; j_call: TRBJ1-3; cdr3_aa: CASSQDGDVGGAAGNTIYF; cdr3_nt: TGCGCCAGCAGCCAAGATGGGGATGTAGGGGGGGCTGCTGGAAACACCATATATTTT
clone_size: .; cdr3_length: 14; v_call: TRBV19; d_call: .; j_call: TRBJ1-2; cdr3_aa: CASTKSGVGYGYTF; cdr3_nt: TGTGCCAGTACCAAGTCGGGGGTAGGGTATGGCTACACCTTC